The 25 T cell receptor beta chains below come from one sample, sequenced in a study of glioma-infiltrating T cells after dendritic cell vaccination. Sequencing used immunoSEQ multiplex PCR; TCRdb keeps in-frame clones, though not all of them. The sample consists of tens of thousands of clones, around 85% of them appearing once. Indicated time point: after dendritic cell vaccination, including at tumor progression/relapse. Material: blood, obtained after dendritic cell vaccination. The source of these receptors is a human donor with glioblastoma.

The chain joins TRBV30 to TRBJ1-5; tentative D call: TRBD1 (5 bases). The germline V gene encodes CDR1 GTSNPN and CDR2 SVGIG (reference sequence). V shed 4 bases and J shed 1 base, with 26 bases lying between them. This CDR3 spans 19 amino acids. CDR3 in amino acids: CAWTPAPGSYRGSNQPQHF. CDR3 in DNA: TGTGCCTGGACCCCAGCGCCCGGCAGCTATCGGGGGAGCAATCAGCCCCAGCATTTT.

This clone was seen only once. The chain is built from TRBV14 and TRBJ2-7, with D perhaps TRBD1 (7 bases). The CDR3 length is 13 residues. Trimming pared 0 bases from V and 10 bases from J, leaving 13 bases between. Germline values: CDR1 SGHDN, CDR2 FVKESK. The CDR3 DNA follows: TGTGCCAGCAGCCAAGATTGGAGGGGGCGTCAGTACTTC. As protein: CASSQDWRGRQYF. Full variable domain (outside the CDR3, taken from reference TRBV14 and TRBJ2-7): EAGVTQFPSHSVIEKGQTVTLRCDPISGHDNLYWYRRVMGKEIKFLLHFVKESKQDESGMPNNRFLAERTGGTYSTLKVQPAELEDSGVYFCASSQDWRGRQYFGPGTRLTVT.

There are a few counts of this clone. The chain links TRBV10-3 to TRBJ2-3; D is perhaps TRBD2 (6 bases). The CDR3 consists of 14 residues. The germline CDR1 and CDR2 sequences are ENHRY and SYGVKD. The V and J ends lost 3 bases and 4 bases respectively, with 11 bases between them. For the CDR3, the DNA is TGTGCCATCAGTGACGGGGGTTGGGCAGATACGCAGTATTTT. It is translated as CAISDGGWADTQYF.

The chain uses TRBV19 and TRBJ2-3; D is possibly TRBD1 (5 bases). Germline V gene sequence: CDR1 LNHDA, CDR2 SQIVND (reference sequence). V lost 8 bases to trimming and J lost 2 bases, with 20 bases between them. The CDR3 runs 16 residues. The CDR3 loop reads CASQPTAVQATDTQYF. The CDR3, as DNA: TGTGCCAGTCAACCCACGGCGGTACAGGCCACAGATACGCAGTATTTT.

This chain uses TRBV4-2 with TRBJ2-3; 13 nucleotides line up with TRBD2. CDR3 length equals 17 residues. Losses at the gene ends were 0 bases for V and 4 bases for J; bases not matched to a gene: 4. In germline, CDR1 is LGHNA, CDR2 YNFKEQ. CDR3 nucleotides: TGTGCCAGCAGCCAAGAGTTGACTAGCGGGGGGTCAGATACGCAGTATTTT. Translating it yields CASSQELTSGGSDTQYF.

J is TRBJ2-3 and V is TRBV5-1; D is unclear. Per germline, CDR1 SGHRS and CDR2 YFSETQ. This CDR3 comprises 14 residues. Trimming pared 0 bases from V and 6 bases from J, leaving 11 bases between. The chain's CDR3 is CASSLGPGSDTQYF. CDR3 nucleotides: TGCGCCAGCAGCTTGGGTCCGGGTTCCGATACGCAGTATTTT.

J is TRBJ2-7 and V is TRBV30, with 12 bases lining up with TRBD2. The CDR3 totals 15 residues. After removal of 6 bases from V and 4 bases from J, the junction contained 10 bases not matched to a gene. Germline lookup yields CDR1 GTSNPN and CDR2 SVGIG (reference sequence). The CDR3 sequence: CACKVLAGGIYEQYF. Here the CDR3 DNA reads TGTGCCTGCAAGGTACTAGCGGGGGGAATTTACGAGCAGTACTTC.

This clone has more than one count but fewer than ten. Distinct nucleotide sequences in the sample also encode this CDR3. The CDR3 loop reads CASSSLDRGAYGYTF. The CDR3 nucleotides are TGTGCCAGCAGTTCCTTGGACAGGGGAGCCTATGGCTACACCTTC. This rearrangement joins TRBV6-5 to TRBJ1-2; 9 bases line up with TRBD1. Germline loops: CDR1 MNHEY, CDR2 SVGAGI. The CDR3 spans 15 residues. The V segment lost 4 bases and the J segment 4 bases; nucleotides outside the gene matches: 7.

The chain carries TRBV27 and TRBJ2-7, with 10 nucleotides matching TRBD1. CDR3 length equals 15 residues. V gave up 2 bases and J gave up 2 bases; unmatched junction bases: 3. Germline V lookup: CDR1 MNHEY, CDR2 SMNVEV (reference sequence). CDR3 region: CASSLTDRGPYEQYF. Here the CDR3 DNA reads TGTGCCAGCAGTTTAACCGACAGGGGGCCCTACGAGCAGTACTTC.

This chain links TRBV4-2 with TRBJ2-1; 12 bases line up with TRBD2. Germline CDR1 is LGHNA and CDR2 is YNFKEQ. The CDR3 spans 14 residues. J gave up 15 bases and V 3 bases, and 9 bases lay outside the gene matches. The DNA for the CDR3 is TGTGCCAGCAGCCAGGACCTAGCGGGGGGGCTTAGGTTCTTC. It codes for CASSQDLAGGLRFF.

This clone turned up a few times. The V gene is TRBV10-1, the J gene TRBJ2-3; D unclear. This CDR3 is built from 13 residues. CDR1 is WNHNN, CDR2 SYGVQD, per germline (reference sequence). V was pared by 3 bases and J by 2 bases, with 6 bases between. The CDR3 region is CASSEGDTDTQYF. CDR3 sequence (DNA): TGCGCCAGCAGTGAAGGAGACACAGATACGCAGTATTTT.

The chain combines TRBV10-3 with TRBJ2-7; 7 bases are shared with TRBD1. The CDR3 sequence is 14 residues long. The trim removed 6 bases at V and 3 bases at J, leaving 8 bases unmatched. The germline CDR1 and CDR2 sequences are ENHRY and SYGVKD. In DNA, the CDR3 is TGTGCCATCAGCTTGGGGACAGACAACTACGAGCAGTACTTC. Encoded protein: CAISLGTDNYEQYF.

The count of this clone is one. The chain couples TRBV4-1 to TRBJ1-4; D not resolved. Germline loops: CDR1 MGHRA, CDR2 YSYEKL. CDR3 length equals 15 residues. Trimming left V 0 bases short and J 7 bases short, with 12 bases between. CDR3 protein: CASSQEAAEGEKLFF. Written as DNA, the CDR3 is TGCGCCAGCAGCCAAGAGGCAGCGGAGGGTGAAAAACTGTTTTTT.

The chain combines TRBV9 with TRBJ1-4; D unclear. Looked up from germline, CDR1 is SGDLS and CDR2 is YYNGEE. CDR3 length: 15 residues. With 4 bases removed from V and 7 bases from J, the gap between germline ends came to 17 bases. The CDR3 DNA reads TGTGCCAGCAGCCCAATCCTAGACGGCGGTGAAAAACTGTTTTTT. Translated, it gives CASSPILDGGEKLFF.

This chain uses TRBV11-2 with TRBJ2-7, with TRBD1 matching over 9 bases. This CDR3 has 16 amino acids. Trimming at V came to 5 bases and at J to 2 bases, leaving 10 bases not matched to a gene. The V gene's germline CDR1 is SGHAT and CDR2 FQNNGV. The CDR3: CASSPLGDREPYEQYF. The CDR3 bases are TGTGCCAGCAGCCCCTTAGGGGACAGGGAACCCTACGAGCAGTACTTC.

The chain carries TRBV19 and TRBJ2-7; D may be TRBD2 (5 bases). From germline, CDR1 is LNHDA and CDR2 SQIVND (reference sequence). The V end was cut by 5 bases, the J end by 6 bases, with 14 bases between. CDR3 length: 13 residues. The CDR3 loop reads CASSRTYRGEQYF. CDR3 DNA sequence: TGTGCCAGTAGTCGGACCTATCGGGGCGAGCAGTACTTC.

The chain couples TRBV27 to TRBJ1-5; unclear D gene. Germline V CDR1 and CDR2: MNHEY, SMNVEV (reference sequence). Trimming cost V 2 bases and J 5 bases, with 13 bases left between them. This CDR3 spans 15 amino acids. CDR3 region: CASSLEGFGDQPQHF. The CDR3 nucleotides are TGTGCCAGCAGTTTAGAAGGGTTCGGGGATCAGCCCCAGCATTTT.

This clone was recorded a few times. The chain couples TRBV6-5 to TRBJ1-2, with 7 positions matching TRBD1. The junction had 8 bases not matched to a gene; V was cut back by 6 bases and J by 4 bases. CDR3 length: 14 amino acids. Germline V lookup: CDR1 MNHEY, CDR2 SVGAGI. The CDR3 protein is CASSTDRDGYGYTF. Written as DNA, the CDR3 is TGTGCCAGCAGCACCGACAGGGACGGCTATGGCTACACCTTC.

The rearrangement uses TRBV18 and TRBJ2-2; D gene ambiguous. Trimming removed 2 bases at V and 7 bases at J, with 11 bases between. Germline V gene sequence: CDR1 KGHSH, CDR2 LQKENI. The CDR3 loop spans 14 amino acids. This CDR3 is CASSPDASRGELFF. The CDR3 DNA is TGTGCCAGCTCACCAGATGCGTCCCGCGGGGAGCTGTTTTTT.

This clone was picked up one time. The V and J genes are TRBV11-3 and TRBJ2-1, with D tentatively TRBD1 (6 bases). Trimming shortened V by 6 bases and J by 7 bases, and 13 bases separated the two germline ends. CDR3 length: 13 residues. The V gene's germline CDR1 is SGHNT and CDR2 YENEEA. The CDR3 sequence is CASSPGQGNEQFF. The CDR3 coding sequence is TGTGCCAGCAGTCCCGGGCAGGGGAATGAGCAGTTCTTC.

The chain has TRBV10-3 and TRBJ2-5; no reliable D call. CDR3 length: 13 residues. V was trimmed by 10 bases and J by 1 base, leaving 13 bases between them. The germline gives CDR1 ENHRY, CDR2 SYGVKD. The CDR3 is CATAERAQETQYF. The CDR3 DNA is TGTGCCACTGCGGAGAGAGCCCAAGAGACCCAGTACTTC.

This rearrangement joins TRBV4-2 to TRBJ2-5, with 8 bases lining up with TRBD2. The junction had 4 bases not matched to a gene; V was cut back by 2 bases and J by 2 bases. Germline V gene lookup returns CDR1 LGHNA and CDR2 YNFKEQ. CDR3 size: 15 residues. The CDR3 region is CASSQPGLEQETQYF. CDR3 DNA sequence: TGTGCCAGCAGCCAACCGGGACTAGAACAAGAGACCCAGTACTTC.

The gene calls are TRBV4-3 and TRBJ2-2; D is perhaps TRBD2 (5 bases). The CDR3 consists of 15 residues. Germline CDR1 reads LGHNA; CDR2 reads YSLEER. V was trimmed by 6 bases and J by 4 bases, leaving 15 bases between them. In DNA form, the CDR3 reads TGCGCCAGCAGTCCGACTACGGCGAGCACCGGGGAGCTGTTTTTT. Amino acid sequence: CASSPTTASTGELFF.

The J gene is TRBJ2-7, the V gene TRBV4-1; the match to TRBD1 covers 11 bases. CDR3 length: 16 amino acids. Trimming cost V 0 bases and J 7 bases; bases outside gene matches: 8. Germline values: CDR1 MGHRA, CDR2 YSYEKL. The CDR3 DNA reads TGCGCCAGCAGCCAAGAACGGGACAGGGGGGCTCGGGAGCAGTACTTC. Protein: CASSQERDRGAREQYF.

The sample holds one count of this clone. The chain links TRBV4-2 to TRBJ1-2; 8 nucleotides line up with TRBD1. Trimming took 4 bases from V and 6 from J; bases not matched to a gene: 13. From germline, CDR1 is LGHNA and CDR2 YNFKEQ. The CDR3 has 16 residues. CDR3 sequence: CASSPTERTGRNGYTF. For the CDR3, the DNA is TGTGCCAGCAGCCCGACCGAGAGGACAGGGCGTAATGGCTACACCTTC.